This T cell receptor (beta chain) was documented in a study of T cells in localized non-small cell lung cancer. This clone was seen a few times. Its specificity is not known. V trimming: 1 base; J trimming: 3 bases; junction bases outside the gene matches: 8. The CDR3 spans 16 residues. The germline V gene has CDR1 MNHNS and CDR2 SASEGT. Study-wide results and caveats: Uninvolved adjacent lung showed peak T cell clonality, exceeding tumor. Elevated circulating T cell density in blood was associated with longer overall survival. Multi-region tumor sequencing was not done, so intratumor heterogeneity could not be excluded.

Produced via immunoSEQ multiplex PCR; TCRdb's table is partial and in-frame only. This sample has 20,000 to 25,000 clones; more than 70% occur once, and the top ten carry less than 20%. The source is a woman between 40 and 69 years old with stage II squamous cell lung carcinoma. The rearrangement joins TRBV6-1 to TRBJ2-7; 8 bases are shared with TRBD2. Sequencing used PBMCs, obtained before any cancer treatment. DNA of the CDR3: TGTGCCAGCAGTGAAGGGCTAGCGGGTGCCCTCTACGAGCAGTACTTC. Translating gives CASSEGLAGALYEQYF.